The rows below give T cell receptor beta chains drawn from one sample of a study of molecular identifiers for immune sequencing clone quantification. TCRdb re-called the PCR reads through MiXCR, storing one row per CDR3 protein. The sample has over 550,000 distinct CDR3 sequences; about 25% are singletons. Material for sequencing was naive CD8+ T cells from blood, with Jurkat cell RNA spiked in. These receptors all stem from a human donor in good health. Some libraries in this study had Jurkat cell RNA spiked in. Each CDR3 is given with its conserved first and last residue. Fields, in order: CDR3 DNA, CDR3 protein, D gene, J gene, V gene, clone size. The D gene is left open where the match is weak. The size of a clone is reported for some rows only, either as once, few or many, or as a class for expanded clones.

CDR3 DNA: TGTGCCAGCAGAAAAGGGGCTAGCGGGACTATCACAGATACGCAGTATTTT; CDR3 protein: CASRKGASGTITDTQYF; D gene: TRBD2; J gene: TRBJ2-3; V gene: TRBV2; clone size: many
CDR3 DNA: TGTGCCAGCAGCTCCGGTCCGCACGGCTCCTACAATGAGCAGTTCTTC; CDR3 protein: CASSSGPHGSYNEQFF; D gene: .; J gene: TRBJ2-1; V gene: TRBV11-2; clone size: .
CDR3 DNA: TGTGCCAGCAGCCAAGATATCGGGCTAGCGGGGGTGAATGAGCAGTTCTTC; CDR3 protein: CASSQDIGLAGVNEQFF; D gene: TRBD2; J gene: TRBJ2-1; V gene: TRBV14; clone size: .
CDR3 DNA: TGCGCCAGCAGCCCGGGACTAGAGCTAGATACGCAGTATTTT; CDR3 protein: CASSPGLELDTQYF; D gene: TRBD2; J gene: TRBJ2-3; V gene: TRBV5-1; clone size: many
CDR3 DNA: TGTGCCAGCAGTTTAAGAGCCAGGGGTTTCCCCTACGAGCAGTACTTC; CDR3 protein: CASSLRARGFPYEQYF; D gene: .; J gene: TRBJ2-7; V gene: TRBV27; clone size: .
CDR3 DNA: TGTGCCAGCAGGGGACGGAGCAATCAGCCCCAGCATTTT; CDR3 protein: CASRGRSNQPQHF; D gene: .; J gene: TRBJ1-5; V gene: TRBV6-1; clone size: few
CDR3 DNA: TGCAGCGTTGAAGGGCGGGGGAGAGCCTACGAGCAGTACTTC; CDR3 protein: CSVEGRGRAYEQYF; D gene: TRBD2; J gene: TRBJ2-7; V gene: TRBV29-1; clone size: many
CDR3 DNA: TGTGCCAGCAGCCGATCAAGGACATATGGAAACACCATATATTTT; CDR3 protein: CASSRSRTYGNTIYF; D gene: .; J gene: TRBJ1-3; V gene: TRBV3-1; clone size: many
CDR3 DNA: TGTGCCAGCAGCGTAGGAGGAGTGACAGGGATCTCCTACGAGCAGTACTTC; CDR3 protein: CASSVGGVTGISYEQYF; D gene: TRBD1; J gene: TRBJ2-7; V gene: TRBV9; clone size: .
CDR3 DNA: TGTGCCAGCAGCCCCACAGGGGTTGGCTACACCTTC; CDR3 protein: CASSPTGVGYTF; D gene: TRBD1; J gene: TRBJ1-2; V gene: TRBV14; clone size: .
CDR3 DNA: TGTGCCAGCGGGCCCCTCGGCAGGGGACGCTTTGGGGCCAACGTCCTGACTTTC; CDR3 protein: CASGPLGRGRFGANVLTF; D gene: .; J gene: TRBJ2-6; V gene: TRBV27; clone size: .
CDR3 DNA: TGTGCCAGCAGTTTAGTAGGAATTGATCAGCCCCAGCATTTT; CDR3 protein: CASSLVGIDQPQHF; D gene: .; J gene: TRBJ1-5; V gene: TRBV12-3/TRBV12-4; clone size: many
CDR3 DNA: TGTGCCAGCAGTCCCCTCGCGGGGGAGAGGGCAGAGACCCAGTACTTC; CDR3 protein: CASSPLAGERAETQYF; D gene: TRBD2; J gene: TRBJ2-5; V gene: TRBV2; clone size: many
CDR3 DNA: TGTGCCAGCAGCGGGGGCAATCCACCCCTCCACTTT; CDR3 protein: CASSGGNPPLHF; D gene: .; J gene: TRBJ1-6; V gene: TRBV5-5; clone size: .
CDR3 DNA: TGCGCCGGCAGTGAGAGACAGAAAAACACTGAAGCTTTCTTT; CDR3 protein: CAGSERQKNTEAFF; D gene: .; J gene: TRBJ1-1; V gene: TRBV10-2; clone size: .
CDR3 DNA: TGCGCCAGCAGCCAAGATCGTTTGGCTAGCGGGGGTACAGATACGCAGTATTTT; CDR3 protein: CASSQDRLASGGTDTQYF; D gene: TRBD2; J gene: TRBJ2-3; V gene: TRBV4-3; clone size: many